Listed below are T cell receptor beta chains from one sample, sequenced in a study of blood T cell repertoires in COVID-19. The protocol was immunoSEQ multiplex PCR, while the TCRdb copy is restricted to in-frame clones and leaves out a portion. Here the sample spans roughly 260,000 clones, around 90% being singletons. What was sequenced was peripheral blood. These receptors were obtained from a person aged 18-29 years with COVID-19, enrolled during active disease. CDR3s include the opening cysteine and the closing phenylalanine or tryptophan. A D gene is named only where the DNA matches it firmly. Clone size, where shown, is once, few, many, or a class for clones that have expanded.

v_gene	d_gene	len	j_gene	abundance	CDR3aa	CDR3nt
TRBV14	TRBD2	16	TRBJ2-1	NA	CASSPRVGTSVNEQFF	TGTGCCAGCAGCCCCAGGGTCGGGACTAGCGTAAATGAGCAGTTCTTC
TRBV29-1	TRBD2	14	TRBJ2-1	NA	CSAETPSGRGEQFF	TGCAGCGCCGAGACACCTAGCGGGAGAGGTGAGCAGTTCTTC
TRBV4-1	NA	16	TRBJ2-5	NA	CASSQGKTTDQETQYF	TGCGCCAGCAGCCAAGGGAAAACGACAGATCAAGAGACCCAGTACTTC
TRBV6-1	TRBD2	20	TRBJ2-7	NA	CASSDRDTRLAGEGFYEQYF	TGTGCCAGCAGTGATCGCGACACGAGACTAGCGGGAGAGGGCTTTTACGAGCAGTACTTC
TRBV25-1	NA	15	TRBJ2-3	once	CASSGGMPRTDTQYF	TGTGCCAGCAGTGGCGGGATGCCCCGCACAGATACGCAGTATTTT
TRBV5-1	NA	14	TRBJ2-7	NA	CASSLVGVLDEQYF	TGCGCCAGCAGCTTGGTAGGGGTTTTAGACGAGCAGTACTTC
TRBV19	NA	15	TRBJ2-5	once	CASSPIGGFQETQYF	TGTGCCAGTAGTCCTATCGGGGGATTCCAAGAGACCCAGTACTTC
TRBV7-9	TRBD1	16	TRBJ2-1	once	CASSGRGQGGYNEQFF	TGTGCCAGCAGCGGAAGAGGACAGGGGGGCTACAATGAGCAGTTCTTC
TRBV11-3	NA	13	TRBJ2-7	NA	CASSFLGGTEQYF	TGTGCCAGCAGCTTCCTCGGCGGGACCGAGCAGTACTTC
TRBV19	TRBD1	14	TRBJ1-1	NA	CASSSVGQGTEAFF	TGTGCCAGTAGTAGCGTAGGACAGGGCACTGAAGCTTTCTTT
TRBV11-2	NA	14	TRBJ1-1	NA	CASRGGWGNTEAFF	TGTGCCAGCAGGGGAGGTTGGGGGAACACTGAAGCTTTCTTT
TRBV29-1	TRBD2	13	TRBJ2-5	NA	CSVGGGFRETQYF	TGCAGCGTTGGGGGGGGATTTCGGGAGACCCAGTACTTC
TRBV6-5	NA	15	TRBJ1-1	NA	CASHRDTLMNTEAFF	TGTGCCAGCCATCGGGACACCTTAATGAACACTGAAGCTTTCTTT
TRBV30	TRBD2	13	TRBJ2-7	NA	CAWSGGGPGEQYF	TGTGCCTGGAGTGGGGGAGGGCCAGGGGAGCAGTACTTC
TRBV5-6	TRBD1	15	TRBJ1-5	NA	CASSFGTGHSQPQHF	TGTGCCAGCAGCTTTGGGACAGGGCATTCTCAGCCCCAGCATTTT
TRBV4-2	NA	17	TRBJ2-1	many	CASSQEGGGLTYNEQFF	TGTGCCAGCAGCCAAGAGGGCGGCGGGCTGACCTACAATGAGCAGTTCTTC
TRBV30	NA	15	TRBJ1-4	few	CAWQKGHGENEKLFF	TGTGCCTGGCAGAAAGGACACGGCGAAAATGAAAAACTGTTTTTT
TRBV2	NA	14	TRBJ2-5	NA	CASSEERLQETQYF	TGTGCCAGCAGTGAGGAGAGGCTCCAAGAGACCCAGTACTTC
TRBV5-1	NA	13	TRBJ2-1	NA	CASSSEIGWEQFF	TGCGCCAGCAGCTCGGAGATCGGATGGGAGCAGTTCTTC